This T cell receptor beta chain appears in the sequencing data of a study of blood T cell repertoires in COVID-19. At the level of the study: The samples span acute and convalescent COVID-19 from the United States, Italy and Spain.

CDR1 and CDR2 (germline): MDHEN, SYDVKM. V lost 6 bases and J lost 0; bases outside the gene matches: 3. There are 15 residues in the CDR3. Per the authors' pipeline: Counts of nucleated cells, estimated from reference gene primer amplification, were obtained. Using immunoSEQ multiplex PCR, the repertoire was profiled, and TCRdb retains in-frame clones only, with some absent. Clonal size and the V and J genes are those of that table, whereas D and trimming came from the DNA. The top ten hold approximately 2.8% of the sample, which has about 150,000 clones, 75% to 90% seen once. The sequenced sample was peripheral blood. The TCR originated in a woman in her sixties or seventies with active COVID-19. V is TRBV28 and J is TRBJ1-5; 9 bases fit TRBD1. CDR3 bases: TGTGCCAGCAGCTGGGACAGGGATAGCAATCAGCCCCAGCATTTT. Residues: CASSWDRDSNQPQHF. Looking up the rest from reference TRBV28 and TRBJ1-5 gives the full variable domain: DVKVTQSSRYLVKRTGEKVFLECVQDMDHENMFWYRQDPGLGLRLIYFSYDVKMKEKGDIPEGYSVSREKKERFSLILESASTNQTSMYLCASSWDRDSNQPQHFGDGTRLSIL.